The rows below give T cell receptor beta chains drawn from one sample of a study of graft-versus-host responses after intestinal transplantation. Their target antigens are unknown. Using immunoSEQ multiplex PCR, the repertoire was profiled, and TCRdb retains in-frame clones only, with some absent. Of about 36,000 clones listed, around 94% are singletons. Sequenced here: unstimulated CD4+ T cells sorted from spleen or lymph node cells, sampled before transplant. All receptors come from a human donor who was the organ donor for an intestinal transplant. Both conserved end residues are part of each CDR3. D genes are given only for firm matches. Expanded clones are given a class, and other clones once, few, many or no size at all.

j_call: TRBJ1-1
cdr3_length: 15
clone_size: NA
v_call: TRBV7-2
d_call: NA
cdr3_nt: TGTGCCAGCAGCTTAGGGTTAGGACAGAACACTGAAGCTTTCTTT
cdr3_aa: CASSLGLGQNTEAFF

j_call: TRBJ2-3
cdr3_length: 14
clone_size: NA
v_call: TRBV7-2
d_call: TRBD2
cdr3_nt: TGTGCCAGCAGCTTGGGGGGGGTGGGGGATACGCAGTATTTT
cdr3_aa: CASSLGGVGDTQYF

j_call: TRBJ1-1
cdr3_length: 14
clone_size: NA
v_call: TRBV29-1
d_call: NA
cdr3_nt: TGCAGCGTTGAAGTTCAGGGGATGAACACTGAAGCTTTCTTT
cdr3_aa: CSVEVQGMNTEAFF

j_call: TRBJ1-1
cdr3_length: 13
clone_size: once
v_call: TRBV6-4
d_call: NA
cdr3_nt: TGTGCCAGCAGCCCGGATATGAACACTGAAGCTTTCTTT
cdr3_aa: CASSPDMNTEAFF

j_call: TRBJ2-7
cdr3_length: 18
clone_size: NA
v_call: TRBV7-2
d_call: TRBD2
cdr3_nt: TGTGCCAGCAGCTTAGTTCGACTAGCGGGGGGCTGGGCCTACGAGCAGTACTTC
cdr3_aa: CASSLVRLAGGWAYEQYF

j_call: TRBJ1-1
cdr3_length: 16
clone_size: NA
v_call: TRBV5-6
d_call: TRBD1
cdr3_nt: TGTGCCAGCAGCAAGACAGGGGGCAAAATGAACACTGAAGCTTTCTTT
cdr3_aa: CASSKTGGKMNTEAFF

j_call: TRBJ2-1
cdr3_length: 16
clone_size: NA
v_call: TRBV7-6
d_call: NA
cdr3_nt: TGTGCCAGCAGCTTACTCCGGGGGAGCTCCTACAATGAGCAGTTCTTC
cdr3_aa: CASSLLRGSSYNEQFF

j_call: TRBJ2-1
cdr3_length: 14
clone_size: NA
v_call: TRBV21-1
d_call: NA
cdr3_nt: TGTGCCAGCAGCAAAGCCCAGGGGGCGCGTGAGCAGTTCTTC
cdr3_aa: CASSKAQGAREQFF

j_call: TRBJ2-7
cdr3_length: 17
clone_size: once
v_call: TRBV4-1
d_call: TRBD1
cdr3_nt: TGCGCCAGCAGCCAAGGGGGACAGGGGCCCAGCTCCTACGAGCAGTACTTC
cdr3_aa: CASSQGGQGPSSYEQYF

j_call: TRBJ2-3
cdr3_length: 17
clone_size: NA
v_call: TRBV9
d_call: TRBD2
cdr3_nt: TGTGCCAGCAGCGCGGGGGTTGTAGCGGGGGGGGCAGATACGCAGTATTTT
cdr3_aa: CASSAGVVAGGADTQYF

j_call: TRBJ2-5
cdr3_length: 14
clone_size: NA
v_call: TRBV6-5
d_call: NA
cdr3_nt: TGTGCCAGCAGTCGGCCCGCATGGCAGGAGACCCAGTACTTC
cdr3_aa: CASSRPAWQETQYF

j_call: TRBJ2-2
cdr3_length: 16
clone_size: NA
v_call: TRBV6-6
d_call: TRBD2
cdr3_nt: TGTGCCAGCAGGCTAGCGGGGGGGACGAACACCGGGGAGCTGTTTTTT
cdr3_aa: CASRLAGGTNTGELFF

j_call: TRBJ1-2
cdr3_length: 16
clone_size: NA
v_call: TRBV6-5
d_call: NA
cdr3_nt: TGTGCCAGCAGTTACTCCGCAGGGAGAGTCTACTATGGCTACACCTTC
cdr3_aa: CASSYSAGRVYYGYTF

j_call: TRBJ1-2
cdr3_length: 17
clone_size: NA
v_call: TRBV7-9
d_call: TRBD1
cdr3_nt: TGTGCCAGCAGCCCAGTCGGGGGGACAGGGGGCACCTATGGCTACACCTTC
cdr3_aa: CASSPVGGTGGTYGYTF

j_call: TRBJ2-2
cdr3_length: 15
clone_size: NA
v_call: TRBV28
d_call: TRBD1
cdr3_nt: TGTGCCAGCAGATCCCGACAGGGTAGTGTCGGGGAGCTGTTTTTT
cdr3_aa: CASRSRQGSVGELFF

j_call: TRBJ1-4
cdr3_length: 16
clone_size: NA
v_call: TRBV2
d_call: NA
cdr3_nt: TGTGCCAGCAGTGAAAGACCAGGGACAACTAATGAAAAACTGTTTTTT
cdr3_aa: CASSERPGTTNEKLFF

j_call: TRBJ1-4
cdr3_length: 17
clone_size: NA
v_call: TRBV2
d_call: TRBD1
cdr3_nt: TGTGCCAGCAATCCCGGGACAGGGTCTCTGTCTAATGAAAAACTGTTTTTT
cdr3_aa: CASNPGTGSLSNEKLFF

j_call: TRBJ2-7
cdr3_length: 16
clone_size: NA
v_call: TRBV4-1
d_call: TRBD1
cdr3_nt: TGCGCCAGCAGCCAAGAGCGACAGGGGGGAAACTACGAGCAGTACTTC
cdr3_aa: CASSQERQGGNYEQYF

j_call: TRBJ1-1
cdr3_length: 15
clone_size: NA
v_call: TRBV2
d_call: NA
cdr3_nt: TGTGCCAGCAGTGTGAGTCGACAGTCGAACACTGAAGCTTTCTTT
cdr3_aa: CASSVSRQSNTEAFF

j_call: TRBJ2-3
cdr3_length: 16
clone_size: NA
v_call: TRBV30
d_call: TRBD2
cdr3_nt: TGTGCCTGGAGTTTCCCGGCGCGGGGGGCCGCAGATACGCAGTATTTT
cdr3_aa: CAWSFPARGAADTQYF

j_call: TRBJ1-1
cdr3_length: 16
clone_size: NA
v_call: TRBV5-1
d_call: NA
cdr3_nt: TGCGCCAGCAGCTTGGGGGACTCCAGGAAGAACACTGAAGCTTTCTTT
cdr3_aa: CASSLGDSRKNTEAFF

j_call: TRBJ2-3
cdr3_length: 14
clone_size: NA
v_call: TRBV15
d_call: NA
cdr3_nt: TGTGCCACCAGCAGAGACGGAGGTACAGATACGCAGTATTTT
cdr3_aa: CATSRDGGTDTQYF

j_call: TRBJ1-6
cdr3_length: 16
clone_size: NA
v_call: TRBV15
d_call: NA
cdr3_nt: TGTGCCACCAGCAGAGGGGAGGGGCTAAATAATTCACCCCTCCACTTT
cdr3_aa: CATSRGEGLNNSPLHF

j_call: TRBJ1-6
cdr3_length: 15
clone_size: NA
v_call: TRBV5-5
d_call: NA
cdr3_nt: TGTGCCAGCCTACCTGGGGGCAACGATAATTCACCCCTCCACTTT
cdr3_aa: CASLPGGNDNSPLHF

j_call: TRBJ1-2
cdr3_length: 14
clone_size: few
v_call: TRBV7-2
d_call: TRBD1
cdr3_nt: TGTGCCAGCAGCTCCTCAGGGGGCTCCTATGGCTACACCTTC
cdr3_aa: CASSSSGGSYGYTF

j_call: TRBJ1-3
cdr3_length: 16
clone_size: NA
v_call: TRBV30
d_call: NA
cdr3_nt: TGTGCCTGGATGCACCGAGACGGATACTCTGGAAACACCATATATTTT
cdr3_aa: CAWMHRDGYSGNTIYF

j_call: TRBJ2-7
cdr3_length: 14
clone_size: NA
v_call: TRBV5-6
d_call: NA
cdr3_nt: TGTGCCAGCAGCTTGGGTCGGGGCCCCTACGAGCAGTACTTC
cdr3_aa: CASSLGRGPYEQYF

j_call: TRBJ1-2
cdr3_length: 15
clone_size: once
v_call: TRBV10-3
d_call: TRBD1
cdr3_nt: TGTGCCATCAGTGAAAGGGCCAGGGGGAACTATGGCTACACCTTC
cdr3_aa: CAISERARGNYGYTF